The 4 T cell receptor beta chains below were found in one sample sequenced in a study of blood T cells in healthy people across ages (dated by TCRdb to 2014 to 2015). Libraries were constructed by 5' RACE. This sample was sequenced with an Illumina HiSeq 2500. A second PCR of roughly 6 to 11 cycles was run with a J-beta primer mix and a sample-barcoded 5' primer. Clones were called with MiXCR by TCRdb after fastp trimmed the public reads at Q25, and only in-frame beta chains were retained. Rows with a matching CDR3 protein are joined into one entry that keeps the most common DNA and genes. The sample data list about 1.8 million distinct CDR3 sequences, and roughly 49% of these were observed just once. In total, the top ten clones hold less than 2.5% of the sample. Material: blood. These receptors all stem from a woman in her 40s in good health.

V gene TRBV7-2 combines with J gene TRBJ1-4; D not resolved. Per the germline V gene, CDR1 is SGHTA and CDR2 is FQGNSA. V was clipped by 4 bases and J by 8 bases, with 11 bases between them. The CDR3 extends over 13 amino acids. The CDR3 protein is CASSYSMGEKLFF. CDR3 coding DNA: TGTGCCAGCAGCTATTCGATGGGCGAAAAACTGTTTTTT.

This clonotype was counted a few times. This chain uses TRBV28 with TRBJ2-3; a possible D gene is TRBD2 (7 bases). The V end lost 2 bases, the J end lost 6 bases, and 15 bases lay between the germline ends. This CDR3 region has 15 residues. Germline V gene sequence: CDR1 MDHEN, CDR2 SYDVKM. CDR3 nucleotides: TGTGCCAGCAGTTTAGAGGACGGGGGGCCGGATACGCAGTATTTT. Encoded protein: CASSLEDGGPDTQYF.

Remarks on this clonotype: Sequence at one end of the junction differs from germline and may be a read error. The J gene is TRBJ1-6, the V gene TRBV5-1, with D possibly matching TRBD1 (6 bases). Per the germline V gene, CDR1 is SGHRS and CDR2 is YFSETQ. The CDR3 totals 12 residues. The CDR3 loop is CAISLVQGELHF. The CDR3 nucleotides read TGCGCCATCAGCTTGGTACAGGGAGAGCTCCACTTT.

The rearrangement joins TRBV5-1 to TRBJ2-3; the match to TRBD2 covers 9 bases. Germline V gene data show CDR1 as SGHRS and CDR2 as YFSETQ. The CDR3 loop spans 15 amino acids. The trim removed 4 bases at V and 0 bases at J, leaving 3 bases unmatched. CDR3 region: CASSGTSRSTDTQYF. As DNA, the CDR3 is TGCGCCAGCAGCGGGACTAGCCGGAGCACAGATACGCAGTATTTT.